This record concerns one T cell receptor beta chain sequence. Its antigen remains undetermined. No base-level quality is on record; no much larger clone is a single base apart. The CDR3 contains 16 residues, cysteine and phenylalanine counted. The only DNA kept is the CDR3, 48 bases in frame from the first base. From V the trimming removes 5 bases and from J it removes 4 bases, while the gene matches leave 11 bases of the junction unaccounted for. From the germline V gene, CDR1 is ENHRY and CDR2 is SYGVKD. The data belong to a study of blood T cells in healthy people across ages (dated by TCRdb to the mid-2010s). Study-level background: In model experiments, template switching captured roughly one uniquely barcoded TCR beta cDNA molecule for every two T cells. For two donors (one aged 18 to 30 and one aged 80 or older), the study analyzed two additional independent replicas of 1 million unique cDNA reads from the same blood draw. To track age-related changes in TCR beta repertoire diversity, the study relied on deep sequencing normalized with unique cDNA molecular identifiers. Donors were grouped into four age groups: young (average about 15 years), middle-aged (about 40), aged (around 66) and long-lived (82). What the study reported, not specific to this receptor: Observed TCR beta diversity correlated strongly with the percentage of naive T cells measured by flow cytometry. Compared with the aged group, the long-lived group had more naive CD4+ T cells, fewer expanded clones and increased TCR diversity, suggesting age selection. Estimates of total diversity based on one million sequenced T cells were considered lower bounds and underestimates. Conclusive comparison of naive and antigen-experienced compartments was prevented by the profiling of bulk unsorted PBMCs. As age increased, observed TCR beta diversity per million T cells dropped in a roughly linear way, and a significant reduction was already evident by age 40. Because the CMV infection status of the donors was unknown, age-related changes in expanded clonotypes may potentially have been confounded.

Receptor amplification or capture employed 5' RACE. TCRdb names Illumina HiSeq 2500 as the instrument used. A second PCR of about 7 to 12 cycles was run with a J-beta primer mix and a sample-barcoded 5' primer. Each TCR beta cDNA molecule received a unique molecular identifier from a template-switch 5' adaptor carrying 12 random nucleotides. Each sample yielded at least 3 million CDR3-containing paired-end reads. The Mint cDNA synthesis kit, primed by a TRBC-specific oligonucleotide, was used to synthesize first-strand cDNA from all RNA. Following uracil-DNA glycosylase treatment, all cDNA underwent a first 18-cycle PCR with the universal primers M1SS and BC2_uni_R. Processing in the source paper ran as follows. For normalization, 1 million high-quality reads were randomly selected from each sample, with every read carrying a distinct molecular identifier. Reads sharing molecular identifiers were discarded rather than binned into consensus sequences. MiTCR, with a Q25 quality threshold and the strictest error-elimination algorithm, was used for CDR3 identification, clonotype clustering and error correction. A nonparametric unseen species model using Euler transformation provided a lower-bound estimate of total TCR beta diversity. TCRdb applied fastp at Q25 and MiXCR to the public reads, then kept only in-frame beta chains. When rows share a CDR3 protein, they turn into one entry using the most common DNA and genes. The V and J calls come from TCRdb's annotation, not from the publication. The sample table lists some 760,000 distinct CDR3 sequences, approximately 25% of them with a count of one. Jointly, the top ten make up more than 7.5% of the sample.

The 35 to 40 donors, aged about 6 to 95 years, were systemically healthy Caucasian individuals from Russia. Ten milliliters of peripheral blood were drawn from each donor into EDTA-treated Vacutainer tubes. Ficoll-Paque density-gradient centrifugation was used to isolate PBMCs, with at least 6.5 million per sample. Trizol reagent was used to extract total RNA from the PBMCs, yielding at least 6 micrograms per sample. For every donor, an aliquot of PBMCs went through flow cytometry to measure the percentages of naive CD45RAhigh/CD27high T cells. The same sample was also used in a study of T cells of mothers and their children. From that second study: Nine systemically healthy Caucasian individuals, comprising three mothers and their six children, were included as donors. cDNA synthesis consumed the entire amount of extracted RNA, loaded at roughly 1.5 ug RNA in each 15 ul reaction. In the second PCR, the M1S primer added sample barcodes and 2-4 random nucleotides. Over 10 million TCR beta CDR3 reads came from each mother, compared with around 3 million reads from each child. In both related and unrelated pairs, thymic selection shapes the output of TCR recombination in a similar way, with inherited differences having only a minor effect. Normalized repertoire overlap was always found to be slightly, but never significantly, higher in related mother-child pairs than in unrelated mother-child pairs. With a sensitivity of around 97 clones per million clonotypes, no persistent microchimeric T cell clones were detected. Deep NGS was used in the study to compare the TCR beta repertoires of mothers and children and to look for features that separate related mother-child pairs from unrelated individuals. The mean age was approximately 41 +/- 4 years for the mothers and 11 +/- 4 years for the children. Libraries were sequenced on Illumina HiSeq 2000 with 100+100 nt paired-end reads after adapter ligation with NEBNext reagents. Mother and child libraries were prepared a month apart and sequenced in separate runs to prevent cross-contamination. For each donor, somewhere between 500,000 and 2,000,000 distinct TCR beta clonotypes were identified. Naive TCR beta clonotypes were estimated from low-frequency clonotypes matched to each donor's FACS-determined naive share, without sorting.

This clonotype originated in a boy between 10 and 17 years old in good health. The rearrangement joined TRBV10-3 to TRBJ2-5; 9 central nucleotides agree with TRBD1. The sequencing sample was made of blood. The DNA reads TGTGCCATCAGTCCTAGTCGGGACAGGGTATCAGAGACCCAGTACTTC. The resulting protein is CAISPSRDRVSETQYF.